A selection of T cell receptor beta chains follows, all from one sample in a study of shared clonotypes between healthy human individuals. The protocol was immunoSEQ multiplex PCR, while the TCRdb copy is restricted to in-frame clones and leaves out a portion. This table holds more than 550,000 clones, around 90% found once. Specimen: memory CD8+ T cells from PBMCs. The origin of the receptors is a man between 18 and 35 years old in good health. Some clones in this sample may be carry-over from other donors' samples. Both conserved end residues are part of each CDR3. A D gene is named only where the DNA matches it firmly. Clone size is stated in some rows and not others, as once, few, many or a class when expanded.

D gene: -
J gene: TRBJ1-2
V gene: TRBV14
clone size: -
CDR3 protein: CASSQGGYNYGYTF
CDR3 DNA: TGTGCCAGCAGCCAGGGCGGCTATAACTATGGCTACACCTTC

D gene: -
J gene: TRBJ1-5
V gene: TRBV7-9
clone size: -
CDR3 protein: CASSSPLAPSGQPQHF
CDR3 DNA: TGTGCCAGCAGCTCCCCCCTGGCACCGTCGGGTCAGCCCCAGCATTTT

D gene: TRBD2
J gene: TRBJ2-1
V gene: TRBV13
clone size: -
CDR3 protein: CASSLLAGDYNEQFF
CDR3 DNA: TGTGCCAGCAGCTTACTAGCGGGCGATTACAATGAGCAGTTCTTC

D gene: -
J gene: TRBJ1-4
V gene: TRBV5-5
clone size: -
CDR3 protein: CASSFQGLSEKLFF
CDR3 DNA: TGTGCCAGCAGCTTCCAGGGGTTGAGCGAAAAACTGTTTTTT

D gene: -
J gene: TRBJ1-2
V gene: TRBV25-1
clone size: -
CDR3 protein: CASRTLRFSGYTF
CDR3 DNA: TGTGCCAGCCGAACCCTCAGGTTCTCTGGCTACACCTTC

D gene: -
J gene: TRBJ2-7
V gene: TRBV2
clone size: -
CDR3 protein: CASKDEGGGSDEQYF
CDR3 DNA: TGTGCCAGCAAAGATGAGGGAGGTGGATCCGACGAGCAGTACTTC

D gene: -
J gene: TRBJ1-2
V gene: TRBV6-1
clone size: -
CDR3 protein: CASSEDRPGRWYGYTF
CDR3 DNA: TGTGCCAGCAGTGAAGACCGCCCGGGAAGATGGTATGGCTACACCTTC

D gene: TRBD1
J gene: TRBJ1-1
V gene: TRBV2
clone size: few
CDR3 protein: CASSDSRDRVKGTEAFF
CDR3 DNA: TGTGCCAGCAGTGATTCAAGGGACAGGGTGAAAGGCACTGAAGCTTTCTTT

D gene: -
J gene: TRBJ2-7
V gene: TRBV11-2
clone size: -
CDR3 protein: CASSLIGYEQYF
CDR3 DNA: TGTGCCAGCAGCTTGATTGGCTACGAGCAGTACTTC

D gene: -
J gene: TRBJ2-5
V gene: TRBV25-1
clone size: -
CDR3 protein: CASSEWDAQETQYF
CDR3 DNA: TGTGCCAGCAGTGAATGGGACGCACAAGAGACCCAGTACTTC

D gene: -
J gene: TRBJ2-7
V gene: TRBV27
clone size: few
CDR3 protein: CASSLFPSYEQYF
CDR3 DNA: TGTGCCAGCAGTTTATTCCCCTCCTACGAGCAGTACTTC

D gene: TRBD2
J gene: TRBJ2-7
V gene: TRBV7-9
clone size: -
CDR3 protein: CASSQQSGKPYEQYF
CDR3 DNA: TGTGCCAGCAGCCAACAGAGCGGGAAACCCTACGAGCAGTACTTC

D gene: TRBD2
J gene: TRBJ2-3
V gene: TRBV11-2
clone size: -
CDR3 protein: CASSFSGSSHTDTQYF
CDR3 DNA: TGTGCCAGCAGCTTTAGCGGGAGTTCCCACACAGATACGCAGTATTTT

D gene: TRBD2
J gene: TRBJ2-1
V gene: TRBV28
clone size: -
CDR3 protein: CASSLESLAGVGEQFF
CDR3 DNA: TGTGCCAGCAGTTTAGAAAGTCTAGCGGGAGTGGGTGAGCAGTTCTTC

D gene: TRBD2
J gene: TRBJ2-3
V gene: TRBV11-2
clone size: -
CDR3 protein: CASSLAGLAFPDTQYF
CDR3 DNA: TGTGCCAGCAGCTTAGCGGGACTAGCATTCCCAGATACGCAGTATTTT

D gene: -
J gene: TRBJ2-7
V gene: TRBV6-5
clone size: -
CDR3 protein: CASSSDVLGDYEQYF
CDR3 DNA: TGTGCCAGCAGTTCAGATGTCTTAGGGGACTACGAGCAGTACTTC

D gene: -
J gene: TRBJ2-2
V gene: TRBV15
clone size: -
CDR3 protein: CATSREASQGWELFF
CDR3 DNA: TGTGCCACCAGCAGAGAGGCGAGTCAGGGGTGGGAGCTGTTTTTT